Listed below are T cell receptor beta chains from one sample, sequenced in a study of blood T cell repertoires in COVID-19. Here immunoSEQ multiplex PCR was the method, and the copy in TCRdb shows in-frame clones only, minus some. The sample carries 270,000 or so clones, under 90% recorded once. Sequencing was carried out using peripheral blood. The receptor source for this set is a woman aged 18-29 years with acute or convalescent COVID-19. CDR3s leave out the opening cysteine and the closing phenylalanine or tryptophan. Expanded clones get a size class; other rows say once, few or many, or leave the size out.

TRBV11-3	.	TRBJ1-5	ASSHLGDRGEPQH
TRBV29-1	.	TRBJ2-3	SVSGLSSVGGTQY
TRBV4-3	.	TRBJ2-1	ASSQGTSGIFNEQF
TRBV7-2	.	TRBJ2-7	ASSLNSPQRRPYEQY
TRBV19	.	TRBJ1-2	ASSIGTGSTYGYT
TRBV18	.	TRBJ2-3	ASSAGTGGAWSPDTQY
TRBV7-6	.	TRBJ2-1	ASSLGQASGIREQF
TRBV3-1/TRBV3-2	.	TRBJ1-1	ASSQDWGGRYTEAF
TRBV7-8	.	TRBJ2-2	ASSLVASGGRPGELF
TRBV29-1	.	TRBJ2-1	SVEWGTGDYVRYEQF
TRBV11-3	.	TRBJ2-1	ASSFSYRQGENEQF
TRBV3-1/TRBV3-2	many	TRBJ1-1	ASSQPTLNTEAF
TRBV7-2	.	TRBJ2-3	ASSFGELAGLDTQY
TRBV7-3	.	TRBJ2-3	ASSLAGEALDTQY
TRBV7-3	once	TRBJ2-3	ASSLSGLPTDTQY
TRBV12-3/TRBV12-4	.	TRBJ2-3	ASRGGGDTQY
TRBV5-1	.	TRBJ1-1	ASSFLGQKNTEAF
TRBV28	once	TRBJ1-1	ASSLAGPGNTEAF
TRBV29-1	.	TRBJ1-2	SAQGQGNYGYT
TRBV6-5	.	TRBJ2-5	ASSYSTGQETQY
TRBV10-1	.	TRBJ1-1	ARSGQGATEAF
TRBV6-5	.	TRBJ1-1	ASRTPQGGPAF
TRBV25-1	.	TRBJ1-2	ASSEFSYDRANYGYT
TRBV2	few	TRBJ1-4	ASRKTGIGEKLF